Presented here are 30 T cell receptor beta chains from one specimen sequenced in a study of blood T cell repertoires in COVID-19. TCRdb keeps only in-frame clones here, not all; method: immunoSEQ multiplex PCR. This sample has around 130,000 clones, with 84% found just once. The sequenced sample consisted of PBMCs or T cells enriched from blood (not recorded which). The receptor source for this set is a woman between 18 and 29 years old who had been exposed to COVID-19.

The genes are TRBV4-1 and TRBJ1-2, with TRBD1 identical over 8 bases. The CDR3 totals 17 residues. The germline V gene has CDR1 MGHRA and CDR2 YSYEKL. V lost 0 bases, J lost 7 bases, and 13 bases stayed unmatched. The CDR3 coding sequence is TGCGCCAGCAGCCAAGATCCGAACGGCAGGGGGCCCTCTGGCTACACCTTC. Translating gives CASSQDPNGRGPSGYTF.

The J gene is TRBJ1-5, the V gene TRBV28, with a tentative D call TRBD1 (5 bases). V dropped 5 bases and J dropped 6 bases, with 14 bases sitting between them. Per the germline V gene, CDR1 is MDHEN and CDR2 is SYDVKM. The length of the CDR3 is 14 residues. The CDR3 loop reads CASSAGGVGQPQHF. DNA of the CDR3: TGTGCCAGCAGTGCGGGAGGGGTTGGTCAGCCCCAGCATTTT.

The CDR3 DNA reads as TGTGCCAGTAGTATACAAGCGGGAGGGCGGTATGAGCAGTTCTTC. Residues: CASSIQAGGRYEQFF. This rearrangement joins TRBV19 to TRBJ2-1; 10 bases are shared with TRBD2. The CDR3 is made up of 15 amino acids. Germline-derived CDR1 and CDR2 are LNHDA and SQIVND (reference sequence). The ends lost 2 bases at V and 8 bases at J; junction bases unmatched: 6.

The CDR3 DNA sequence: TGTGCCAGCAGACGTATGGGACAGATCAATCAGCCCCAGCATTTT. It translates to CASRRMGQINQPQHF. The chain recombines TRBV2 with TRBJ1-5; 7 bases align to TRBD1. Trimming cost V 6 bases and J 3 bases; bases outside gene matches: 8. The germline gives CDR1 SNHLY, CDR2 FYNNEI. The CDR3 loop spans 15 amino acids.

The chain recombines TRBV29-1 with TRBJ1-3, with 7 bases that match TRBD1. After removal of 3 bases from V and 3 bases from J, the junction contained 5 bases not matched to a gene. The CDR3 runs 14 residues. Germline V gene sequence: CDR1 SQVTM, CDR2 ANQGSEA. Written as DNA, the CDR3 is TGCAGCGTTGATGGTAGGGGGCTTGGAAACACCATATATTTT. It is translated as CSVDGRGLGNTIYF.

This chain connects TRBV15 to TRBJ1-4, with TRBD1 matching over 11 bases. The V segment lost 4 bases and the J segment 6 bases; nucleotides outside the gene matches: 4. The CDR3 is 15 residues long. CDR1 is LNHNV, CDR2 YYDKDF, per germline (reference sequence). In DNA form, the CDR3 reads TGTGCCACCAGCAAGGGACAGGGGGGTTATGAAAAACTGTTTTTT. Protein sequence: CATSKGQGGYEKLFF. The whole variable domain, filled in from reference TRBV15 and TRBJ1-4, reads DAMVIQNPRYQVTQFGKPVTLSCSQTLNHNVMYWYQQKSSQAPKLLFHYYDKDFNNEADTPDNFQSRRPNTSFCFLDIRSPGLGDTAMYLCATSKGQGGYEKLFFGSGTQLSVL.

The CDR3 protein is CASSARFGDTQYF. The CDR3 DNA reads TGTGCCAGCAGCGCCCGATTCGGGGATACGCAGTATTTT. This chain uses TRBV5-6 with TRBJ2-3; D gene unclear. In germline, CDR1 is SGHDT, CDR2 YYEEEE. Trimming took off 4 bases at V and 6 bases at J, with 12 bases between the two ends. The CDR3 sequence is 13 residues long.

The rearrangement joins TRBV9 to TRBJ1-2, with no clear D. Germline CDR1 is SGDLS and CDR2 is YYNGEE. V dropped 0 bases and J dropped 6 bases, with 18 bases sitting between them. This CDR3 contains 16 residues. DNA of the CDR3: TGTGCCAGCAGCGTAGCTTCATATGCGGGAAAAGATGGCTACACCTTC. Translated, it gives CASSVASYAGKDGYTF. Drawing the rest from reference TRBV9 and TRBJ1-2, the complete variable domain is DSGVTQTPKHLITATGQRVTLRCSPRSGDLSVYWYQQSLDQGLQFLIQYYNGEERAKGNILERFSAQQFPDLHSELNLSSLELGDSALYFCASSVASYAGKDGYTFGSGTRLTVV.

The chain is built from TRBV18 and TRBJ2-7, with 7 bases that match TRBD1. CDR1 is KGHSH, CDR2 LQKENI, per germline. This CDR3 region has 16 residues. J lost 1 base, V lost 3 bases, and 9 bases had no gene match. The CDR3 reads CASSPRINRGSYEQYF. The DNA of the CDR3 is TGTGCCAGCTCACCTAGGATCAACAGGGGTTCCTACGAGCAGTACTTC.

This chain joins TRBV4-1 and TRBJ1-5; D perhaps matches TRBD1 (5 bases). V gave up 1 base and J gave up 0 bases, with 16 bases separating them. The germline V gene has CDR1 MGHRA and CDR2 YSYEKL. The CDR3 is made up of 18 amino acids. In nucleotides, the CDR3 is TGCGCCAGCAGCCAAGTTTTTGCAGGACAATATAGCAATCAGCCCCAGCATTTT. Translated: CASSQVFAGQYSNQPQHF.

The V and J genes are TRBV27 and TRBJ1-6; TRBD1 agrees at 7 bases. CDR3 length: 14 residues. Germline lookup yields CDR1 MNHEY and CDR2 SMNVEV (reference sequence). The J segment lost 7 bases and the V segment lost 5 bases, leaving 5 bases of the junction unmatched. DNA for the CDR3: TGTGCCAGCAGTCGACAGGGAGAGAATTCACCCCTCCACTTT. Translating gives CASSRQGENSPLHF.

This chain joins TRBV5-8 and TRBJ2-1, with 8 bases fitting TRBD2. Germline loops: CDR1 SGHTS, CDR2 YDEGEE. This CDR3 is 16 amino acids long. The V segment lost 4 bases and the J segment 11 bases; nucleotides outside the gene matches: 17. The CDR3 region is CASSPGGGSGTSKQFF. In DNA, the CDR3 is TGTGCCAGCAGCCCGGGGGGGGGTAGCGGGACATCAAAGCAGTTCTTC.

The chain has TRBV5-8 and TRBJ2-5; 7 nucleotides match TRBD1. The CDR3 is made up of 15 amino acids. The germline gives CDR1 SGHTS, CDR2 YDEGEE. With 4 bases clipped from V and 9 bases from J, the junction kept 15 bases outside the gene matches. CDR3 nucleotides: TGTGCCAGCAGCGAGGACACGGGACAGATATCGGCCCAGTACTTC. It specifies CASSEDTGQISAQYF.

This clone appeared a single time. The CDR3: CASSQDSVAKNIQYF. CDR3 bases: TGCGCCAGCAGCCAAGATTCCGTAGCCAAAAACATTCAGTACTTC. The V gene is TRBV4-3, the J gene TRBJ2-4; D call uncertain. Germline loops: CDR1 LGHNA, CDR2 YSLEER. V lost 0 bases to trimming and J lost 0 bases, with 6 bases between them. This CDR3 is 15 amino acids long.

This clone occurred many times. The sample has other DNA sequences that encode this CDR3 too. This chain links TRBV5-1 with TRBJ1-6; the D is unclear. Trimming stripped 0 bases from V and 7 bases from J, with 8 bases between. The V gene's germline CDR1 is SGHRS and CDR2 YFSETQ. CDR3 length: 14 amino acids. The CDR3 DNA is TGCGCCAGCAGCTTGGCTTCAGGAAATTCACCCCTCCACTTT. Its protein is CASSLASGNSPLHF.

The chain has TRBV27 and TRBJ1-2, with D possibly TRBD1 on 6 matching bases. The CDR3 is 18 amino acids. The germline V and J ends were trimmed by 3 bases and 4 bases, with 24 bases remaining between them. Germline V CDR1 and CDR2: MNHEY, SMNVEV (reference sequence). CDR3 sequence (DNA): TGTGCCAGCAGTTTGGAGGATGCGAGAGACAGGATTCGCTATGGCTACACCTTC. Protein product: CASSLEDARDRIRYGYTF.

The chain combines TRBV3-1 (or the pseudogene TRBV3-2) with TRBJ1-3; TRBD1 aligns across 10 bases. Germline V gene data show CDR1 as LGHDT and CDR2 as YNNKEL (reference sequence). Trimming cost V 3 bases and J 7 bases; bases outside gene matches: 3. CDR3 length: 14 residues. This chain's CDR3 is CASSQRDRGNTIYF. CDR3 DNA: TGTGCCAGCAGCCAGAGGGACAGGGGCAACACCATATATTTT.

This chain connects TRBV7-8 to TRBJ2-5; maybe TRBD1 (5 bases). The ends were cut back, 0 bases at V and 9 bases at J, with 20 bases in the middle. The CDR3 sequence is 16 residues long. The germline V gene has CDR1 SGHVS and CDR2 FQNEAQ. CDR3 DNA: TGTGCCAGCAGCTTAGCGCCCGGACCGCCGTTAGGGGCCCAGTACTTC. This gives the protein CASSLAPGPPLGAQYF.

This clone was picked up one time. This chain links TRBV9 with TRBJ2-7; D is perhaps TRBD2 (6 bases). CDR3 length: 15 amino acids. Trimming took 5 bases from V and 0 from J, leaving 15 bases between them. CDR1 is SGDLS, CDR2 YYNGEE, per germline. CDR3 bases: TGTGCCAGCAGTACCTATAGCGGAAACTCCTACGAGCAGTACTTC. Translating it yields CASSTYSGNSYEQYF.

The V and J genes are TRBV19 and TRBJ1-1; 12 positions match TRBD1. The germline V gene has CDR1 LNHDA and CDR2 SQIVND (reference sequence). Trimming took 5 bases from V and 1 from J; bases not matched to a gene: 8. This CDR3 spans 17 amino acids. The CDR3 loop is CASSARDRGLWNTEAFF. For the CDR3, the DNA is TGTGCCAGTAGTGCCCGGGACAGGGGGCTTTGGAACACTGAAGCTTTCTTT. The full variable domain, completed using reference TRBV19 and TRBJ1-1, is DGGITQSPKYLFRKEGQNVTLSCEQNLNHDAMYWYRQDPGQGLRLIYYSQIVNDFQKGDIAEGYSVSREKKESFPLTVTSAQKNPTAFYLCASSARDRGLWNTEAFFGQGTRLTVV.

The chain has TRBV7-2 and TRBJ1-5; D call uncertain. The CDR3 covers 16 residues. CDR1 and CDR2 (germline): SGHTA, FQGNSA. V lost 2 bases to trimming and J lost 1 base, with 12 bases between them. CDR3 sequence (DNA): TGTGCCAGCAGCTTAATTCCGAGATCGAGCAATCAGCCCCAGCATTTT. This gives the protein CASSLIPRSSNQPQHF.

The V call is TRBV6-5, the J call TRBJ1-5, with D possibly being TRBD1 (6 bases). The germline gives CDR1 MNHEY, CDR2 SVGAGI. The ends were cut back, 7 bases at V and 6 bases at J, with 19 bases in the middle. The CDR3 runs 15 residues. CDR3 loop: CASIKQGNEGQPQHF. CDR3 DNA sequence: TGTGCCAGCATTAAGCAGGGGAATGAGGGTCAGCCCCAGCATTTT.

The chain links TRBV5-4 to TRBJ1-3, with D tentatively TRBD1 (6 bases). This CDR3 spans 13 amino acids. CDR1 is SGHNT and CDR2 is YYREEE in the germline V gene (reference sequence). Deletions cut 10 bases from V and 4 bases from J, with 15 bases between. In DNA, the CDR3 is TGTGCCTCTAGTCCCGGGACAGGAAACACCATATATTTT. Encoded protein: CASSPGTGNTIYF.

Concerning this clone itself: The same CDR3 also results from other DNA sequences found in this sample. V is TRBV6-5 and J is TRBJ1-1, with D maybe TRBD1 (5 bases). Germline V gene lookup returns CDR1 MNHEY and CDR2 SVGAGI. The CDR3 sequence is 13 residues long. V gave up 6 bases and J gave up 1 base, with 9 bases separating them. CDR3 bases: TGTGCCAGCAGCTTCGGACAGAACACTGAAGCTTTCTTT. Its protein is CASSFGQNTEAFF.

The genes are TRBV2 and TRBJ2-3, with 8 bases that match TRBD2. In germline, CDR1 is SNHLY, CDR2 FYNNEI. This CDR3 comprises 19 residues. Trimming took 3 bases from V and 1 from J; bases not matched to a gene: 15. CDR3 coding DNA: TGTGCCAGCAGTGACCCGAGACTAGCGAACCCCGTCCGCACAGATACGCAGTATTTT. It is translated as CASSDPRLANPVRTDTQYF.

The chain couples TRBV5-5 to TRBJ1-4, with a weak D call TRBD1 (6 bases). V lost 4 bases to trimming and J lost 7 bases, with 20 bases between them. CDR1 SGHKS and CDR2 YYEKEE come from the germline V gene (reference sequence). The CDR3 runs 16 residues. This chain's CDR3 is CASSPPKTGISEKLFF. DNA for the CDR3: TGTGCCAGCAGCCCCCCCAAAACAGGGATTTCTGAAAAACTGTTTTTT.

The V call is TRBV2, the J call TRBJ2-7; a weak D match, TRBD1 (6 bases). CDR3 length: 14 amino acids. V lost 8 bases and J lost 3, with 17 bases in between. Germline V gene data show CDR1 as SNHLY and CDR2 as FYNNEI. CDR3: CASGLDSGYYEQYF. Written as DNA, the CDR3 is TGTGCCAGCGGCCTGGACAGTGGGTACTACGAGCAGTACTTC.

The chain has TRBV2 and TRBJ2-3; possible D gene TRBD2, 6 bases. The germline V and J ends were trimmed by 11 bases and 2 bases, with 14 bases remaining between them. This CDR3 spans 13 amino acids. Per the germline V gene, CDR1 is SNHLY and CDR2 is FYNNEI. DNA of the CDR3: TGTGCCGGCGAAGGAGGGGACACAGATACGCAGTATTTT. The encoded protein is CAGEGGDTDTQYF.

This chain links TRBV7-3 with TRBJ1-1, with 7 bases fitting TRBD1. Germline loops: CDR1 SGHTA, CDR2 FQGTGA. This CDR3 is built from 14 residues. The junction had 7 bases not matched to a gene; V was cut back by 4 bases and J by 5 bases. CDR3 loop: CASSSEGAWTEAFF. DNA of the CDR3: TGTGCCAGCAGCTCTGAGGGGGCTTGGACTGAAGCTTTCTTT.

The V call is TRBV6-2 or TRBV6-3, the J call TRBJ1-2; 11 nucleotides align to TRBD1. The CDR3 contains 14 residues. Germline V CDR1 and CDR2: MNHEY, SVGEGT. The V segment lost 4 bases and the J segment 4 bases; nucleotides outside the gene matches: 2. This chain's CDR3 is CASSLGQGVYGYTF. The CDR3 DNA follows: TGTGCCAGCAGTTTGGGACAGGGGGTCTATGGCTACACCTTC.